This TCR beta chain was profiled in a study of T cell repertoires and leukemia-associated antigens. Trimming took 5 bases from V and 3 from J, leaving 13 bases between them. The CDR3 consists of 15 residues. Looked up from germline, CDR1 is MDHEN and CDR2 is SYDVKM. TCRdb itself ran the 5' RACE reads through MiXCR, one entry per CDR3 protein. The data show some 13,000 distinct CDR3 sequences, with approximately 37% seen just once and approximately 8.7% held by the top ten. This clonotype was seen at least ten times. Its antigen remains unidentified. The sequenced sample was CD3+ T cells sorted from blood and cultured. The gene calls are TRBV28 and TRBJ2-2, with D tentatively TRBD2 (6 bases). The TCR was taken from a female donor in good health. The CDR3: CASSVGGSHTGELFF. DNA of the CDR3: TGTGCCAGCAGTGTGGGGGGTTCCCACACCGGGGAGCTGTTTTTT.